This T cell receptor beta chain originates from a study of blood T cell repertoires in COVID-19. Study information: Whether acute or convalescent, the COVID-19 samples came from the United States, Italy and Spain. The analysed material was cDNA or gDNA that came from T cells, B-cell-depleted T cells, or PBMCs.

CDR3 size: 14 residues. With V trimmed by 9 bases and J by 3 bases, 9 bases remained unmatched. The V gene's germline CDR1 is LNHDA and CDR2 SQIVND (reference sequence). In the source study's methods: Amplification from reference gene primers served as the basis for estimated nucleated cell counts. Sequencing was performed with immunoSEQ multiplex PCR; in TCRdb, only in-frame clones are kept and a portion is missing. That table gives V, J and clone size, and the DNA gave D and trimming. The table shows some 51,000 clones, with roughly nine tenths occurring only once. The receptor was derived from a man aged 35 to 55 with acute or convalescent COVID-19. The sequencing sample was made of peripheral blood. This chain connects TRBV19 to TRBJ2-7; 9 bases are a match to TRBD1. CDR3 sequence (DNA): TGTGCCAGCTCAACCGGGACAGGGCGCTACGAGCAGTACTTC. This encodes CASSTGTGRYEQYF.